The 27 T cell receptor beta chains given below trace back to one sample, sequenced in a study of blood T cell repertoires in COVID-19. Clones were sequenced by immunoSEQ multiplex PCR, and TCRdb holds only the in-frame ones, with some missing. The sample lists some 240,000 clones, approximately 80% occurring once. The sequenced sample was peripheral blood. The source of these receptors is a woman of 80 years or more with COVID-19, enrolled during active disease.

This sequence joins TRBV24-1 and TRBJ2-3, with TRBD1 as a possible D gene (7 bases). This CDR3 comprises 14 residues. Per the germline V gene, CDR1 is KGHDR and CDR2 is SFDVKD. The germline V and J ends were trimmed by 7 bases and 4 bases, with 14 bases remaining between them. The CDR3 nucleotides are TGTGCCACCAGGGACAGGAGGGTCGCAGATACGCAGTATTTT. This gives the protein CATRDRRVADTQYF.

This rearrangement joins TRBV11-2 to TRBJ1-2; 8 nucleotides line up with TRBD1. Per the germline V gene, CDR1 is SGHAT and CDR2 is FQNNGV. The CDR3 length is 16 residues. The ends lost 1 base at V and 8 bases at J; junction bases unmatched: 12. CDR3 residues: CASSLGRGPQGRGYTF. CDR3 coding DNA: TGTGCCAGCAGCTTAGGCAGGGGGCCTCAGGGTCGGGGCTACACCTTC.

The chain links TRBV5-1 to TRBJ1-1; D is undetermined. Per germline, CDR1 SGHRS and CDR2 YFSETQ. V shed 4 bases and J shed 6 bases, with 16 bases lying between them. The CDR3 is 14 amino acids. The CDR3 protein is CASSKVPADPEAFF. The CDR3 DNA is TGCGCCAGCAGCAAGGTGCCGGCGGATCCTGAAGCTTTCTTT.

The chain joins TRBV5-1 to TRBJ1-6; TRBD1 might be the D (6 bases). Germline lookup yields CDR1 SGHRS and CDR2 YFSETQ. The CDR3 is 16 amino acids. Trimming pared 0 bases from V and 10 bases from J, leaving 17 bases between. The CDR3 loop is CASSLAGGGRESPLHF. CDR3 bases: TGCGCCAGCAGCTTGGCCGGAGGGGGGAGGGAATCACCCCTCCACTTT.

This chain uses TRBV6-2 or TRBV6-3 with TRBJ1-2; D remains ambiguous. From germline, CDR1 is MNHEY and CDR2 SVGEGT. The length of the CDR3 is 12 residues. V dropped 4 bases and J dropped 8 bases, with 11 bases sitting between them. The CDR3 spells CASSSKGGGYTF. Here the CDR3 DNA reads TGTGCCAGCAGTTCGAAGGGAGGAGGCTACACCTTC.

This clone appeared once. The J gene is TRBJ2-1, the V gene TRBV24-1; D possibly corresponds to TRBD1 (5 bases). The CDR3 loop spans 13 amino acids. Trimming shortened V by 6 bases and J by 8 bases, and 13 bases separated the two germline ends. The germline CDR1 and CDR2 sequences are KGHDR and SFDVKD. The CDR3 DNA sequence: TGTGCCACCAGTAGGGGCACTCACGATGAGCAGTTCTTC. Translation: CATSRGTHDEQFF.

This chain links TRBV7-8 with TRBJ1-5; tentative D call: TRBD1 (5 bases). The ends were cut back, 1 base at V and 3 bases at J, with 13 bases in the middle. The V gene's germline CDR1 is SGHVS and CDR2 FQNEAQ. This CDR3 is 16 amino acids long. The CDR3 protein is CASSLEAGPNNQPQHF. The CDR3 DNA reads as TGTGCCAGCAGCTTAGAAGCAGGGCCTAACAATCAGCCCCAGCATTTT.

This clone was recorded a few times. This rearrangement joins TRBV18 to TRBJ1-1; D is perhaps TRBD1 (6 bases). Trimming shortened V by 2 bases and J by 3 bases, and 13 bases separated the two germline ends. Germline V lookup: CDR1 KGHSH, CDR2 LQKENI. The length of the CDR3 is 15 residues. The CDR3, as DNA: TGTGCCAGCTCACCATTTCGGGCAGGGGACACTGAAGCTTTCTTT. It translates to CASSPFRAGDTEAFF.

The chain links TRBV19 to TRBJ1-2; a possible D gene is TRBD1 (5 bases). The CDR3 runs to 16 residues. In germline, CDR1 is LNHDA, CDR2 SQIVND (reference sequence). V was cut by 5 bases and J by 6 bases, with 22 bases left in between. CDR3 loop: CASSPQGALSSHGYTF. CDR3 sequence (DNA): TGTGCCAGTAGTCCCCAAGGGGCGCTTTCTTCTCATGGCTACACCTTC.

The chain has TRBV6-5 and TRBJ2-5, with D possibly TRBD2 on 5 matching bases. The length of the CDR3 is 15 residues. CDR1 MNHEY and CDR2 SVGAGI come from the germline V gene. V lost 6 bases, J lost 5 bases, and 19 bases lay in between. The CDR3 nucleotides read TGTGCCAGCAGCTCCCTGAGGGCTTCTTGGGAGACCCAGTACTTC. This sequence encodes CASSSLRASWETQYF.

This chain connects TRBV6-5 to TRBJ1-5, with 10 bases that match TRBD1. V lost 11 bases to trimming and J lost 5 bases; unmatched junction nucleotides: 3. CDR3 length equals 12 residues. Germline V gene data show CDR1 as MNHEY and CDR2 as SVGAGI. The CDR3 loop reads CAGGTGDQPQHF. The CDR3 DNA is TGTGCCGGCGGGACAGGGGATCAGCCCCAGCATTTT.

V and J are TRBV11-2 and TRBJ1-2; TRBD1 is a possible D gene (5 bases). The CDR3 runs 12 residues. Deletions cut 5 bases from V and 13 bases from J, with 17 bases between. Germline V gene lookup returns CDR1 SGHAT and CDR2 FQNNGV. Here the CDR3 DNA reads TGTGCCAGCAGCGTGGGGGGAAGTCAGCTCACCTTC. It encodes CASSVGGSQLTF.

CDR3 loop: CSASTPSGSNEQFF. The CDR3 DNA follows: TGCAGTGCTAGTACTCCTAGCGGGAGTAATGAGCAGTTCTTC. V gene TRBV20-1 combines with J gene TRBJ2-1; 10 nucleotides agree with TRBD2. The germline V gene encodes CDR1 DFQATT and CDR2 SNEGSKA (reference sequence). This CDR3 comprises 14 residues. With 3 bases clipped from V and 7 bases from J, the junction kept 6 bases outside the gene matches.

V usage is TRBV3-1 (or the pseudogene TRBV3-2) and J usage is TRBJ2-5; the match to TRBD2 covers 7 bases. The V gene end was trimmed by 0 bases and the J gene end by 11 bases; junction bases not matched to a gene: 9. Germline CDR1 and CDR2: LGHDT and YNNKEL (reference sequence). This CDR3 has 14 amino acids. The CDR3 is CASSQERARGGQYF. CDR3 coding DNA: TGTGCCAGCAGCCAAGAAAGGGCGCGCGGGGGTCAGTACTTC.

The V and J genes are TRBV6-5 and TRBJ1-5; 7 nucleotides align to TRBD1. Germline-derived CDR1 and CDR2 are MNHEY and SVGAGI. The V and J ends lost 5 bases and 0 bases, in that order; junction bases with no gene match: 4. This CDR3 has 15 amino acids. CDR3 DNA: TGTGCCAGCAGTAGGGACAGCGATAGCAATCAGCCCCAGCATTTT. It specifies CASSRDSDSNQPQHF.

This clone was observed once. The V call is TRBV9, the J call TRBJ1-1; a possible D gene is TRBD1 (6 bases). Trimming left V 0 bases short and J 2 bases short, with 17 bases between. The CDR3 is made up of 17 amino acids. In germline, CDR1 is SGDLS, CDR2 YYNGEE. The CDR3 protein is CASSVAVQGIDNTEAFF. The CDR3, as DNA: TGTGCCAGCAGCGTAGCGGTGCAGGGGATAGATAACACTGAAGCTTTCTTT.

This clone turned up a few times. The sample contains more than one DNA sequence encoding this CDR3. This chain uses TRBV5-1 with TRBJ2-1, with D tentatively TRBD1 (6 bases). There are 14 residues in the CDR3. The V end lost 4 bases, the J end lost 3 bases, and 11 bases lay between the germline ends. Germline V gene lookup returns CDR1 SGHRS and CDR2 YFSETQ. The CDR3: CASSPGQSYNEQFF. The CDR3 region has the DNA TGCGCCAGCAGCCCTGGACAGAGCTACAATGAGCAGTTCTTC. Full variable domain (rest looked up from reference TRBV5-1 and TRBJ2-1): KAGVTQTPRYLIKTRGQQVTLSCSPISGHRSVSWYQQTPGQGLQFLFEYFSETQRNKGNFPGRFSGRQFSNSRSEMNVSTLELGDSALYLCASSPGQSYNEQFFGPGTRLTVL.

The count of this clone is one. The chain is built from TRBV6-5 and TRBJ1-1; 7 bases match TRBD1. The CDR3 runs 14 residues. Per germline, CDR1 MNHEY and CDR2 SVGAGI. The trim removed 8 bases at V and 0 bases at J, leaving 6 bases unmatched. CDR3 nucleotide sequence: TGTGCCAGCCCAAGACAGGGTCTGAACACTGAAGCTTTCTTT. Its translation: CASPRQGLNTEAFF.

The chain employs TRBV18 and TRBJ1-1, with a tentative D call TRBD1 (5 bases). V lost 6 bases and J lost 1, with 15 bases in between. Looked up from germline, CDR1 is KGHSH and CDR2 is LQKENI. This CDR3 has 15 residues. The CDR3 loop is CASSLLDGGNTEAFF. CDR3 bases: TGTGCCAGCTCGCTATTAGACGGGGGGAACACTGAAGCTTTCTTT.

The V and J genes are TRBV18 and TRBJ1-2, with D possibly being TRBD1 (5 bases). Looked up from germline, CDR1 is KGHSH and CDR2 is LQKENI. The V end lost 6 bases, the J end lost 5 bases, and 16 bases lay between the germline ends. The CDR3 sequence is 14 residues long. CDR3 coding DNA: TGTGCCAGCTCCACCAGCGGGGGTCGGTATGGCTACACCTTC. Translation gives CASSTSGGRYGYTF.

This clone was seen only once. The genes are TRBV19 and TRBJ1-4; TRBD1 agrees at 8 bases. Germline lookup yields CDR1 LNHDA and CDR2 SQIVND (reference sequence). The CDR3 loop spans 13 amino acids. V shed 6 bases, J shed 8 bases, and the junction held 5 bases outside the gene matches. The CDR3 DNA reads TGTGCCAGTAGCGACAGGGGTCGGGAAAAACTGTTTTTT. Translated: CASSDRGREKLFF.

This clone was observed once. This chain links TRBV5-1 with TRBJ2-7; tentative D call: TRBD2 (7 bases). Germline CDR1 and CDR2: SGHRS and YFSETQ. V shed 4 bases and J shed 7 bases, with 21 bases lying between them. The CDR3 extends over 15 amino acids. In DNA form, the CDR3 reads TGCGCCAGCAGCGCTTCAGGGGAACTAGCGCCTGAGCAGTACTTC. It is translated as CASSASGELAPEQYF.

The gene calls are TRBV5-1 and TRBJ1-2; a weak D match, TRBD1 (6 bases). V was trimmed by 4 bases and J by 4 bases, leaving 14 bases between them. The CDR3 totals 14 residues. CDR1 is SGHRS, CDR2 YFSETQ, per germline. CDR3 in DNA: TGCGCCAGCAGCCCCGGGACACCCGTCTATGGCTACACCTTC. It translates to CASSPGTPVYGYTF.

The chain recombines TRBV7-2 with TRBJ2-5; the D gene is possibly TRBD2 (5 bases). Germline V CDR1 and CDR2: SGHTA, FQGNSA. With 1 base removed from V and 4 bases from J, the gap between germline ends came to 10 bases. This CDR3 comprises 14 residues. The CDR3 DNA follows: TGTGCCAGCAGCTTAGTCGGCGGGTTAGAGACCCAGTACTTC. It codes for CASSLVGGLETQYF. Drawing the rest from reference TRBV7-2 and TRBJ2-5, the complete variable domain is GAGVSQSPSNKVTEKGKDVELRCDPISGHTALYWYRQSLGQGLEFLIYFQGNSAPDKSGLPSDRFSAERTGGSVSTLTIQRTQQEDSAVYLCASSLVGGLETQYFGPGTRLLVL.

The chain recombines TRBV6-5 with TRBJ2-7; possibly TRBD1 for D (6 bases). The CDR3 length is 13 residues. The V gene's germline CDR1 is MNHEY and CDR2 SVGAGI. With 6 bases removed from V and 5 bases from J, the gap between germline ends came to 14 bases. The CDR3 region has the DNA TGTGCCAGCAGCTTATCAGGGGTTCACGAGCAGTACTTC. It is translated as CASSLSGVHEQYF.

The J gene is TRBJ1-2, the V gene TRBV7-9; D perhaps matches TRBD1 (5 bases). The V gene lost 6 bases and the J gene lost 3 bases, with 14 bases spanning the gap. Germline CDR1 and CDR2: SEHNR and FQNEAQ (reference sequence). The CDR3 consists of 14 residues. The CDR3 DNA is TGTGCCAGCAGTTATATAGGGGTCGACTATGGCTACACCTTC. Residues: CASSYIGVDYGYTF.

V usage is TRBV10-3 and J usage is TRBJ2-3; 8 bases line up with TRBD2. CDR1 ENHRY and CDR2 SYGVKD come from the germline V gene. V shed 5 bases, J shed 6 bases, and the junction held 7 bases outside the gene matches. This CDR3 is built from 14 residues. The CDR3 sequence: CAISPGGPGDTQYF. DNA of the CDR3: TGTGCCATCAGTCCGGGGGGGCCGGGGGATACGCAGTATTTT.